This T cell receptor (beta chain) emerged from a study of T cells in Graves' hyperthyroidism and ophthalmopathy. The overall study: Before treatment of any kind, peripheral blood was taken at initial diagnosis.

This clonotype was counted between two and nine times. Its antigen is not known. From RNA transcripts, TCR beta CDR3 regions were amplified. The HTBI primer set was used in a first-round RT-PCR of the TCR CDR3. TCRdb re-derived calls from the multiplex PCR reads in MiXCR, one entry per CDR3 protein. The data hold under 750,000 distinct CDR3 sequences, with under 20% observed a single time. The study, taken as a whole, reports: A 13 V-J model separated ophthalmopathy from stable hyperthyroidism.

V lost 8 bases and J lost 4, with 13 bases in between. The CDR3 runs 13 residues. Germline assignment: CDR1 MGHDK and CDR2 SYGVNS. The chain joins TRBV25-1 to TRBJ2-3; no clear D. This clonotype was sampled from a woman in her forties or fifties with Graves' hyperthyroidism that later progressed to Graves' ophthalmopathy. The sample taken for sequencing was blood. CDR3: CASSSHGSDTQYF. The CDR3, as DNA: TGTGCCAGCTCCTCACACGGTTCAGATACGCAGTATTTT.